This record covers a single TCR beta chain. Its antigen is currently unknown. This sample also contains other DNA sequences that code for the same CDR3. The CDR3 totals 13 residues. The germline V gene encodes CDR1 SNHLY and CDR2 FYNNEI. Trimming pared 6 bases from V and 1 base from J, leaving 9 bases between. The data were obtained in a study of T cell responses to AZD1222 COVID-19 vaccine. Study-wide results and limits: Of the AZD1222 recipients, only 5 to 7 were seropositive at baseline. Recipients of two AZD1222 doses showed rising Spike-specific TCR breadth and depth. Spike regions recognized by vaccine-associated CD4 TCRs spanned the protein, led by 160-218 and 743-854. It should be noted that donors were predominantly white British and more often female, and clonal diversity was possibly underestimated.

The table came from immunoSEQ multiplex PCR; TCRdb's copy has only in-frame clones and leaves some out. The data show just under 150,000 clones, roughly 88% seen once. The specimen was peripheral blood, collected 28 days after the second dose of the MenACWY control vaccine. This receptor was taken from an adult who received the MenACWY meningococcal vaccine as a control. The rearrangement links TRBV2 to TRBJ1-1, with a tentative D call TRBD1 (5 bases). This CDR3 is CASSRQGNTEAFF. The CDR3 DNA reads as TGTGCCAGCAGCCGGCAGGGGAACACTGAAGCTTTCTTT.